This entry concerns a single T cell receptor (beta chain). Its target is unknown. From germline, CDR1 is KGHDR and CDR2 SFDVKD. The CDR3 sequence is 12 residues long. V dropped 3 bases and J dropped 2 bases, with 3 bases sitting between them. This sample was included in a study of CD8+CD57+ T cells in acquired aplastic anemia. Looking at the study overall: The study obtained an average of about 3.4 ug of DNA from sorted CD4+ and CD8+ cells. Researchers reported that healthy donors averaged about 10.8 million reads for CD4+ cells.

Study-level findings and limits: The study found no significant CD8+ Simpson's diversity difference between patients and controls. There were fewer than 35 CD8+ CDR3 sequences that occurred in both patients and controls.

TCR beta VDJ and CDR3 profiling used genomic DNA as template. MiXCR, run by TCRdb on the reads, gives a single entry per CDR3 protein. The table records some 48,000 distinct CDR3 sequences, about 73% of them present only once. The chain uses TRBV24-1 and TRBJ1-2; D remains unclear. The clonotype comes from a human donor in good health, serving as a control. The sequencing input was sorted CD4+, CD8+, or CD8+CD57+ T cells (not recorded which) from PBMCs. CDR3 protein: CATSDTNYGYTF. The CDR3 DNA follows: TGTGCCACCAGTGATACAAACTATGGCTACACCTTC.